This T cell receptor beta chain was documented in a study of T cells in Graves' hyperthyroidism and ophthalmopathy. Germline V gene data show CDR1 as MNHNS and CDR2 as SASEGT. The CDR3 runs to 14 residues. V gave up 2 bases and J gave up 6 bases, with 11 bases separating them. This clonotype was detected many times. What was amplified from RNA transcripts were TCR beta CDR3 regions. The study used the HTBI primer set for a first-round RT-PCR of the TCR CDR3. TCRdb re-called the multiplex PCR reads through MiXCR, storing one row per CDR3 protein. The table has roughly 380,000 distinct CDR3 sequences, about 19% seen once.

This sequence was found in a woman aged 18 to 35 with Graves' hyperthyroidism. The sequenced sample was blood. The chain recombines TRBV6-1 with TRBJ1-5, with no clear D. The CDR3 is CASSEIGRSQPQHF. CDR3 in DNA: TGTGCCAGCAGTGAAATTGGGAGGAGTCAGCCCCAGCATTTT.